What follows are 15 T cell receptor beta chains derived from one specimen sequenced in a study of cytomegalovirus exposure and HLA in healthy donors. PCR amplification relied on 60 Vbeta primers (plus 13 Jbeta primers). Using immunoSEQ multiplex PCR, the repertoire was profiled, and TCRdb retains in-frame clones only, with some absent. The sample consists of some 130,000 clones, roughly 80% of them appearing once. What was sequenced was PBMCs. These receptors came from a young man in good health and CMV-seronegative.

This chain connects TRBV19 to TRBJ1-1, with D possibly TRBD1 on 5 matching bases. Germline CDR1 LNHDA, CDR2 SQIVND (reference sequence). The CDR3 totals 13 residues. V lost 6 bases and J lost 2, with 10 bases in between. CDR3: CASSHQGNTEAFF. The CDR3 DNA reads TGTGCCAGTAGCCATCAGGGTAACACTGAAGCTTTCTTT.

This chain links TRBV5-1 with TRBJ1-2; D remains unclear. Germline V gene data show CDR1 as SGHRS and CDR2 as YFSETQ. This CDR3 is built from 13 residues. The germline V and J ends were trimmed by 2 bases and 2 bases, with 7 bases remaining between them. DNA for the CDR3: TGCGCCAGCAGCTTTGGCCCGAACTATGGCTACACCTTC. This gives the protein CASSFGPNYGYTF.

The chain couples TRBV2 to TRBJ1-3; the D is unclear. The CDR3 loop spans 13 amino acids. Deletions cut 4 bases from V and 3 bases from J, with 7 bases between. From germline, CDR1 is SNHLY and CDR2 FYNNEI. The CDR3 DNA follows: TGTGCCAGCAGTGGGAGGGATGGAAACACCATATATTTT. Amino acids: CASSGRDGNTIYF.

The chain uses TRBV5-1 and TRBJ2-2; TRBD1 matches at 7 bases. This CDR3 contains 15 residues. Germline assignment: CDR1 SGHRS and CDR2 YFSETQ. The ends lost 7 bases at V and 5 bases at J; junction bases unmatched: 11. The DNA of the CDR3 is TGCGCCAGCCGACAGGGACAGACACAAACCGGGGAGCTGTTTTTT. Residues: CASRQGQTQTGELFF.

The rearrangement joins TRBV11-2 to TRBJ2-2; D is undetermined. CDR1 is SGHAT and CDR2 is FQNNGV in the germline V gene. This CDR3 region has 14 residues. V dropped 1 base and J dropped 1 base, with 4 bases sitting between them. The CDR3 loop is CASSLGLNTGELFF. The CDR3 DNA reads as TGTGCCAGCAGCTTAGGTCTGAACACCGGGGAGCTGTTTTTT.

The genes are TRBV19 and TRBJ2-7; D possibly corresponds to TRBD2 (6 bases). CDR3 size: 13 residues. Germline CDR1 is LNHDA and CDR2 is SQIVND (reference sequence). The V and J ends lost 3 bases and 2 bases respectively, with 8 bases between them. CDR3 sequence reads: CASSIGEAYEQYF. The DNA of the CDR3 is TGTGCCAGTAGTATCGGGGAGGCCTACGAGCAGTACTTC. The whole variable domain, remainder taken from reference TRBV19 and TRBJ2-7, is DGGITQSPKYLFRKEGQNVTLSCEQNLNHDAMYWYRQDPGQGLRLIYYSQIVNDFQKGDIAEGYSVSREKKESFPLTVTSAQKNPTAFYLCASSIGEAYEQYFGPGTRLTVT.

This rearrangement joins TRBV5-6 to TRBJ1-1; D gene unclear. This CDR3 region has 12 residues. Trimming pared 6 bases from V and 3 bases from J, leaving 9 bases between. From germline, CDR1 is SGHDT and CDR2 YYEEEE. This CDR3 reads CASKYSDTEAFF. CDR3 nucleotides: TGTGCCAGCAAATATTCGGACACTGAAGCTTTCTTT.

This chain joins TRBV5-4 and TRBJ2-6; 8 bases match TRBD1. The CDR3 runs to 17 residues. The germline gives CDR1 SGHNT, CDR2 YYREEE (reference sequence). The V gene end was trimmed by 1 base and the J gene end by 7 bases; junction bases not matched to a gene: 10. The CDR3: CASSLTGGGLRANVLTF. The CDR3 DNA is TGTGCCAGCAGCTTGACAGGGGGTGGATTAAGAGCCAACGTCCTGACTTTC.

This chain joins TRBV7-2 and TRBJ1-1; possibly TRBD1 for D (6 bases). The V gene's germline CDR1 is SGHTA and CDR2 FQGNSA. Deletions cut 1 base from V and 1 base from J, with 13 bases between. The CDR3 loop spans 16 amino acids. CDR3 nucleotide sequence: TGTGCCAGCAGCTTAGGAAGACAGGTGAGGAACACTGAAGCTTTCTTT. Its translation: CASSLGRQVRNTEAFF.

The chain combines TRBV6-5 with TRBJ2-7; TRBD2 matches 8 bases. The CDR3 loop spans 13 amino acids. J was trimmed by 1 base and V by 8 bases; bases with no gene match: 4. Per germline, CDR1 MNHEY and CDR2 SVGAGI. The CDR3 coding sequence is TGTGCCAGCGGGGTAGCGGGATCCTACGAGCAGTACTTC. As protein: CASGVAGSYEQYF.

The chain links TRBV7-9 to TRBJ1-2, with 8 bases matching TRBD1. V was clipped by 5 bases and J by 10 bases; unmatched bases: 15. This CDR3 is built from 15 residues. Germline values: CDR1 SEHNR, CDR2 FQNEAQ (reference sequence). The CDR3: CASSPPGQALSYYTF. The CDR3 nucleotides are TGTGCCAGCAGCCCGCCGGGACAGGCCCTTTCTTACTACACCTTC.

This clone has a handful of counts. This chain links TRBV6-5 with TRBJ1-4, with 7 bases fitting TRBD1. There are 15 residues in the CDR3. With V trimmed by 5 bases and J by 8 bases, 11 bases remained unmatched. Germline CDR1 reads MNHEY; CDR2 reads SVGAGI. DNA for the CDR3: TGTGCCAGCAGTAACCCCGGGACAGCCATCGAAAAACTGTTTTTT. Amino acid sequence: CASSNPGTAIEKLFF.

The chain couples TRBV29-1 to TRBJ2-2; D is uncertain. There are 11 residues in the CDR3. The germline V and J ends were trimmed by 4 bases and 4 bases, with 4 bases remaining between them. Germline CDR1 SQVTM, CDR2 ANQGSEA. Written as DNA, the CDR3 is TGCAGCGTTGTGCGCACCGGGGAGCTGTTTTTT. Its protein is CSVVRTGELFF.

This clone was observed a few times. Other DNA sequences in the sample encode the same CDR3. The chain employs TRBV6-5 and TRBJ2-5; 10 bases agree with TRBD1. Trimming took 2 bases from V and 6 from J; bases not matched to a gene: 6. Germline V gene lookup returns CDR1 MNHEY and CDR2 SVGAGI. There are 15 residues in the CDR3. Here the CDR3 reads CASSYLTGGGKTQYF. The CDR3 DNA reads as TGTGCCAGCAGTTACCTGACAGGGGGCGGGAAGACCCAGTACTTC.

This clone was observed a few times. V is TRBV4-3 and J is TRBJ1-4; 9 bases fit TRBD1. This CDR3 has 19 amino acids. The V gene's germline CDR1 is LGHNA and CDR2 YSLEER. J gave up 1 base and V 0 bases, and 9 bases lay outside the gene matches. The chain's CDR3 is CASSQDLGQGLLTNEKLFF. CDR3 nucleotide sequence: TGCGCCAGCAGCCAAGATCTAGGACAGGGGCTCCTAACTAATGAAAAACTGTTTTTT.